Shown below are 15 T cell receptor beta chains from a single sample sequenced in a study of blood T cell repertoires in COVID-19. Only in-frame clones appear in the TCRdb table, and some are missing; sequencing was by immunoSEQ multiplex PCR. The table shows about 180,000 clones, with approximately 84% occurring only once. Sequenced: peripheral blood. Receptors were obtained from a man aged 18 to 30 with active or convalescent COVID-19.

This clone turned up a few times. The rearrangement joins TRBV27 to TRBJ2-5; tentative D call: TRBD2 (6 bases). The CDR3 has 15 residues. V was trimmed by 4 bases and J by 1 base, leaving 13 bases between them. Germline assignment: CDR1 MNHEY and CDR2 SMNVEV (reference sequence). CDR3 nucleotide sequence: TGTGCCAGCAGTTCGGTAGCGGCGATCCAAGAGACCCAGTACTTC. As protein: CASSSVAAIQETQYF.

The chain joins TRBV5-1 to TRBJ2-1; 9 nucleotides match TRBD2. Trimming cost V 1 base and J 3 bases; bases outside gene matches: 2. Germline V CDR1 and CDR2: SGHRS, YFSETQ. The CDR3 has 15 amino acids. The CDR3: CASSLIAGDYNEQFF. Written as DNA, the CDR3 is TGCGCCAGCAGCTTGATAGCGGGGGACTACAATGAGCAGTTCTTC. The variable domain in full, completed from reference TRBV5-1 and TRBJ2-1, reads KAGVTQTPRYLIKTRGQQVTLSCSPISGHRSVSWYQQTPGQGLQFLFEYFSETQRNKGNFPGRFSGRQFSNSRSEMNVSTLELGDSALYLCASSLIAGDYNEQFFGPGTRLTVL.

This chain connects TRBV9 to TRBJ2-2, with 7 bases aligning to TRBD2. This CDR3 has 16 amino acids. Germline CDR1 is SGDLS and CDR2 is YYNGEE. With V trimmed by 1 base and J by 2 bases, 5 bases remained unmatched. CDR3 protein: CASSVYSGTNTGELFF. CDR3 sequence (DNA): TGTGCCAGCAGCGTATACAGCGGGACTAACACCGGGGAGCTGTTTTTT.

The CDR3 here is CASSPSSADTQYF. The DNA for the CDR3 is TGTGCCAGCAGCCCCTCTAGCGCAGATACGCAGTATTTT. The V gene is TRBV11-3, the J gene TRBJ2-3; the D gene is possibly TRBD2 (6 bases). Germline V gene sequence: CDR1 SGHNT, CDR2 YENEEA. V was trimmed by 5 bases and J by 4 bases, leaving 10 bases between them. The CDR3 sequence is 13 residues long.

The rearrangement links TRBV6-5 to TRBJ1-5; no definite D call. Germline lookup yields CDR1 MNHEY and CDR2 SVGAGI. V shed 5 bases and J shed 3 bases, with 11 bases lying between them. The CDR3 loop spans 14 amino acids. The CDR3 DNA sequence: TGTGCCAGCAGTCCGGAGGGTTCCAATCAGCCCCAGCATTTT. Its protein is CASSPEGSNQPQHF.

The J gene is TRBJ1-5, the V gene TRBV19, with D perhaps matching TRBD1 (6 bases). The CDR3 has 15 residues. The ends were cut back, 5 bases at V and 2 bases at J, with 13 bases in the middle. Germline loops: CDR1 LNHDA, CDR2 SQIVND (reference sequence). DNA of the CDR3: TGTGCCAGTAGTTACAGGGATTGGGGCAATCAGCCCCAGCATTTT. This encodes CASSYRDWGNQPQHF.

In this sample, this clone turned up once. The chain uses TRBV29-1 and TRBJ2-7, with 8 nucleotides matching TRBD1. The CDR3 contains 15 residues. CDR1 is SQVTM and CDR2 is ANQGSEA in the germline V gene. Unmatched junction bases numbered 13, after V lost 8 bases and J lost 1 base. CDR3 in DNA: TGCAGCTCAAGATTGCCGGGACAGGATTCCTACGAGCAGTACTTC. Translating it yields CSSRLPGQDSYEQYF.

The chain's CDR3 is CASDSYLADNEQFF. CDR3 DNA: TGTGCCAGCGACTCCTATCTAGCGGACAATGAGCAGTTCTTC. The chain employs TRBV2 and TRBJ2-1; TRBD2 aligns across 7 bases. CDR1 SNHLY and CDR2 FYNNEI come from the germline V gene. CDR3 length equals 14 residues. Germline trimming cut 8 bases from V and 5 bases from J; bases unmatched to any gene: 9.

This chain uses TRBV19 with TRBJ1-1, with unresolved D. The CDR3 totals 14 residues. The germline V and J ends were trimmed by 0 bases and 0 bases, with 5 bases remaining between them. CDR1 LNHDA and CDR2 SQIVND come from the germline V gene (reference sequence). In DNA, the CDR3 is TGTGCCAGTAGTATAGAGACACTGAACACTGAAGCTTTCTTT. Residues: CASSIETLNTEAFF.

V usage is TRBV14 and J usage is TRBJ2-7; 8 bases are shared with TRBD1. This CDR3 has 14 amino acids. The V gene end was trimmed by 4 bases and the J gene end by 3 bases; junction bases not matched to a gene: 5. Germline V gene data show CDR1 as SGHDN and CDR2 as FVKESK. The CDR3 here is CASSRSTGVYEQYF. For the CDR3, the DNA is TGTGCCAGCAGCCGGTCGACAGGGGTCTACGAGCAGTACTTC.

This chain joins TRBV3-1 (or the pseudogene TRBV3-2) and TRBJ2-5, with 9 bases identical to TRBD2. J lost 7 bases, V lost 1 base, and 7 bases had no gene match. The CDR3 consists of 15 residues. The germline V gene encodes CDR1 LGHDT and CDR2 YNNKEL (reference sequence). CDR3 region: CASSQGASGVGTQYF. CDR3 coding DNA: TGTGCCAGCAGCCAAGGGGCTAGCGGGGTCGGGACCCAGTACTTC.

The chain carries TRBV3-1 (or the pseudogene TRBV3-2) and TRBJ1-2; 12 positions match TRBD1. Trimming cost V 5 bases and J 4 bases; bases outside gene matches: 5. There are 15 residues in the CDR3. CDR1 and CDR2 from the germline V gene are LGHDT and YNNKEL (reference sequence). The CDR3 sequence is CASSGRDRGPYGYTF. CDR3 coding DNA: TGTGCCAGCAGCGGCCGGGACAGGGGGCCCTATGGCTACACCTTC.

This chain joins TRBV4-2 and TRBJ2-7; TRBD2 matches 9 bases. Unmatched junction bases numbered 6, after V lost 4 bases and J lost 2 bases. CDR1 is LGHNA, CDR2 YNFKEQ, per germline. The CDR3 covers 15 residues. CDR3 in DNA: TGTGCCAGCAGCCGGGGTAGCGGGGGCACCTACGAGCAGTACTTC. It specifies CASSRGSGGTYEQYF.

CDR3 in DNA: TGTGCTAGTGGTTTGGCAGGGGGCGGGGGGGCCCGTACGCAGTATTTT. Amino acid sequence: CASGLAGGGGARTQYF. The chain employs TRBV12-5 and TRBJ2-3; TRBD2 might be the D (9 bases). Looked up from germline, CDR1 is LGHNT and CDR2 is FRNRAP. The CDR3 extends over 16 amino acids. Trimming cost V 1 base and J 8 bases, with 19 bases left between them. The whole variable domain, filled in from reference TRBV12-5 and TRBJ2-3, reads DARVTQTPRHKVTEMGQEVTMRCQPILGHNTVFWYRQTMMQGLELLAYFRNRAPLDDSGMPKDRFSAEMPDATLATLKIQPSEPRDSAVYFCASGLAGGGGARTQYFGPGTRLTVL.

CDR3 sequence reads: CASSASSGRNEQFF. The CDR3 DNA follows: TGTGCCAGCAGTGCCTCTAGCGGGAGAAATGAGCAGTTCTTC. This chain uses TRBV2 with TRBJ2-1, with 10 nucleotides matching TRBD2. The CDR3 spans 14 residues. Germline V gives CDR1 SNHLY, CDR2 FYNNEI. V gave up 4 bases and J gave up 7 bases; unmatched junction bases: 4.